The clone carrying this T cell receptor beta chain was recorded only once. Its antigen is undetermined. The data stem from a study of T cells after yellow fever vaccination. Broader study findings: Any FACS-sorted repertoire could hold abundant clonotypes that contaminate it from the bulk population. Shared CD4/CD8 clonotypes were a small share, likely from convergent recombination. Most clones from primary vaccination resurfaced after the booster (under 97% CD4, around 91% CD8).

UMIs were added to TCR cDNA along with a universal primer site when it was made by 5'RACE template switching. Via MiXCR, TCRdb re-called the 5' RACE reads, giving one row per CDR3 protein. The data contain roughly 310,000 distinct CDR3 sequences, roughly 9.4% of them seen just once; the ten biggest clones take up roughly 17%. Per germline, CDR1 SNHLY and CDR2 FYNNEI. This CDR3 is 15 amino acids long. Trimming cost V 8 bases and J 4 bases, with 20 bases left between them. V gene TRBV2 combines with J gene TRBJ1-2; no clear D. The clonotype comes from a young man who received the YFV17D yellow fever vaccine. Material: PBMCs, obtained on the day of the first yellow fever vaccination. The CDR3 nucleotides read TGTGCCAGCCCCGGTACAAGATATCTAGGCTATGGCTACACCTTC. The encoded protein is CASPGTRYLGYGYTF.